A selection of T cell receptor beta chains follows, all from one sample in a study of T cell changes during pregnancy in multiple sclerosis. Produced via immunoSEQ multiplex PCR; TCRdb's table is partial and in-frame only. The profile shows about 40,000 clones, approximately 94% of them singletons. Here the sequenced sample was peripheral blood, taken in the third trimester of pregnancy. These receptors were obtained from a female donor with multiple sclerosis, enrolled in a pregnancy study. The CDR3 runs from the conserved cysteine through the conserved F or W. Each record gives: D gene, V gene, J gene, clone size, CDR3 DNA, CDR3 protein. The D gene is left open where the match is weak. Expanded clones are given a class, and other clones once, few, many or no size at all.

.	TRBV5-6	TRBJ2-1	.	TGTGCCAGCAGCGAGGAGGGGGGGGCGATATGGCAGTTCTTC	CASSEEGGAIWQFF
.	TRBV9	TRBJ2-2	.	TGTGCCAGCAGCGCCTCAGGTCCCCAGGGGGGGGAGCTGTTTTTT	CASSASGPQGGELFF
.	TRBV9	TRBJ2-2	.	TGTGCCAGCAGCGTAGAGACTAGTGGGACCGGGGAGCTGTTTTTT	CASSVETSGTGELFF
TRBD1	TRBV6-1	TRBJ1-1	once	TGTGCCAGCAGTGAAGGGACAGGGTTTGTAGCTTTCTTT	CASSEGTGFVAFF
TRBD2	TRBV7-7	TRBJ2-5	.	TGTGCTAGCAGCCCAAATAGCGGGAGTCCGGGGACCCAGTACTTC	CASSPNSGSPGTQYF
.	TRBV6-5	TRBJ1-5	.	TGTGCCAGTAGATCAACCCTCGGGAGCAATCAGCCCCAGCATTTT	CASRSTLGSNQPQHF
.	TRBV19	TRBJ1-2	.	TGTGCCAGTAGTCCGACAGGAACTACTAACTATGGCTACACCTTC	CASSPTGTTNYGYTF
.	TRBV5-4	TRBJ2-7	.	TGTGCCAGCAGCTTGGAGGTCGGGAGCATTCCCGACGAGCAGTACTTC	CASSLEVGSIPDEQYF
TRBD2	TRBV5-1	TRBJ2-1	.	TGCGCCAGCAGCTTGGAACTAGCGGATTACAATGAGCAGTTCTTC	CASSLELADYNEQFF
.	TRBV4-1	TRBJ1-6	.	TGCGCCAGCAGCCAAGATGGGGGGGGTGTGGGGGCCTATAATTCACCCCTCCACTTT	CASSQDGGGVGAYNSPLHF
.	TRBV9	TRBJ2-5	.	TGTGCCAGCAGCGCCCACCTGACGGAGTCCCGGGAGACCCAGTACTTC	CASSAHLTESRETQYF
TRBD2	TRBV6-1	TRBJ2-5	once	TGTGCCAGCAGTCTACGGACTAGCAAAGAGACCCAGTACTTC	CASSLRTSKETQYF
.	TRBV19	TRBJ1-1	.	TGTGCCAGTAGTTCCGGACTGGGGAACACTGAAGCTTTCTTT	CASSSGLGNTEAFF
.	TRBV29-1	TRBJ2-1	once	TGCAGCGTTGGTGACTTTGGAGTTAATGAGCAGTTCTTC	CSVGDFGVNEQFF
.	TRBV7-9	TRBJ1-1	once	TGTGCCAGCAGCCCAGCGGTGAACACTGAAGCTTTCTTT	CASSPAVNTEAFF
TRBD2	TRBV5-1	TRBJ2-2	.	TGCGCCAGCAGCCCCCGACTAGCGGGAGAGGGCACCGGGGAGCTGTTTTTT	CASSPRLAGEGTGELFF
.	TRBV9	TRBJ1-6	.	TGTGCCAGCAGCGTAGATAATAGGTGGAGCTCACCCCTCCACTTT	CASSVDNRWSSPLHF
TRBD1	TRBV7-8	TRBJ1-3	.	TGTGCCAGCAGCTTCCGCCGGGACAGGTCCGGCATATATTTT	CASSFRRDRSGIYF
TRBD2	TRBV11-3	TRBJ2-1	.	TGTGCCAGCAGCTTTGGGGGGGGGTATGAGCAGTTCTTC	CASSFGGGYEQFF
TRBD1	TRBV29-1	TRBJ1-1	.	TGCAGCGTTGAGTTAGACAGGGAGATTGAAGCTTTCTTT	CSVELDREIEAFF
.	TRBV27	TRBJ1-5	.	TGTGCCACCAGGCTCTGGGGGGAGTCTCAGCCCCAGCATTTT	CATRLWGESQPQHF
TRBD2	TRBV4-3	TRBJ2-5	.	TGCGCCAGCAGCCAGGATGGACTAGCGGAGCCGGACGAGACCCAGTACTTC	CASSQDGLAEPDETQYF
TRBD1	TRBV27	TRBJ2-7	.	TGTGCCAGCAGTTTGGTGGGACAGGGAAGATCCTACGAGCAGTACTTC	CASSLVGQGRSYEQYF
TRBD2	TRBV7-2	TRBJ2-1	.	TGTGCCAGCAGCTTAAAGACGGGGGGGGGTCAGTTCTTC	CASSLKTGGGQFF
.	TRBV11-2	TRBJ1-1	.	TGTGCCAGCAGCTTCGGGGGGGATGGCGCTTTCTTT	CASSFGGDGAFF
TRBD1	TRBV7-9	TRBJ2-2	once	TGTGCCAGCACCCCCATCCTGGGACAGGGGACTACCGGGGAGCTGTTTTTT	CASTPILGQGTTGELFF
.	TRBV9	TRBJ2-1	.	TGTGCCACCCAATACAGGGATTCCTACAATGAGCAGTTCTTC	CATQYRDSYNEQFF
.	TRBV5-8	TRBJ1-2	.	TGTGCCAGCAGCCCCGGCAGGGGCGATGGCTACACCTTC	CASSPGRGDGYTF
TRBD2	TRBV5-1	TRBJ2-1	.	TGCGCCAGCAGCGGGAGGGCCAGCGGGAGGGGAAATGAGCAGTTCTTC	CASSGRASGRGNEQFF
TRBD1	TRBV5-4	TRBJ1-1	.	TGTGCCAGCAGCTCCGACAGGGGGCTTAAGGACACTGAAGCTTTCTTT	CASSSDRGLKDTEAFF
.	TRBV7-2	TRBJ2-2	.	TGTGCCAGCAGCTTAGCGAGACCGGGGGTTAACACCGGGGAGCTGTTTTTT	CASSLARPGVNTGELFF
.	TRBV7-2	TRBJ2-5	.	TGTGCCAGCAGCTTAGCGGCCGGGATGGGACAAGGGACCCAGTACTTC	CASSLAAGMGQGTQYF
TRBD1	TRBV30	TRBJ1-3	.	TGTGCCTGGAGTCCCCGGGACAGGGGTAGCTCTGGAAACACCATATATTTT	CAWSPRDRGSSGNTIYF
.	TRBV6-6	TRBJ1-3	.	TGTGCCAGCAGGGCCCAGGGTCCCTCTGGAAACACCATATATTTT	CASRAQGPSGNTIYF
.	TRBV29-1	TRBJ1-3	.	TGCAGCGTTGGAGGATTCTCTGGAAACACCATATATTTT	CSVGGFSGNTIYF
.	TRBV27	TRBJ2-1	.	TGTGCCAGCAGTTTTTCGGGGTTAATCCCCAGCTCCTACAATGAGCAGTTCTTC	CASSFSGLIPSSYNEQFF
TRBD1	TRBV11-2	TRBJ1-1	.	TGTGCCAGCAGCCTCAACAGGGGCGGCACTGAAGCTTTCTTT	CASSLNRGGTEAFF
TRBD1	TRBV19	TRBJ1-1	.	TGTGCCAGTAGTATAACAGGGGGAAGGACTGAAGCTTTCTTT	CASSITGGRTEAFF
TRBD2	TRBV5-6	TRBJ2-3	.	TGTGCCAGCAGCTTGGAACTAGCGGGGTTCACAGATACGCAGTATTTT	CASSLELAGFTDTQYF
.	TRBV5-6	TRBJ2-1	.	TGTGCCAGCAGCCCGGGATGGGGCTCCTACAATGAGCAGTTCTTC	CASSPGWGSYNEQFF
TRBD2	TRBV29-1	TRBJ2-7	.	TGCAGCGTCTACCTAGGGAGGGGAACTCTCCAGGGAAAAGAGCAGTACTTC	CSVYLGRGTLQGKEQYF
.	TRBV18	TRBJ1-1	.	TGTGCCAGCTCAACCTTACAGGACAGATTAGAAGCTTTCTTT	CASSTLQDRLEAFF
TRBD1	TRBV27	TRBJ2-1	.	TGTGCCAGCAGGCCGCCGGGACAGGTCAATGAGCAGTTCTTC	CASRPPGQVNEQFF
.	TRBV2	TRBJ2-1	.	TGTGCCAGCAGTGAACCCGCGCGGACCTACAATGAGCAGTTCTTC	CASSEPARTYNEQFF
.	TRBV19	TRBJ1-2	once	TGTGCCAGTAGTATAAGGGTCCCCGCGGGGGCCACATATTATGGCTACACCTTC	CASSIRVPAGATYYGYTF
.	TRBV7-2	TRBJ2-3	.	TGTGCCAGCAGCGAGAGCGGATTCACAGATACGCAGTATTTT	CASSESGFTDTQYF
TRBD2	TRBV7-2	TRBJ2-1	.	TGTGCCAGCAGCTTAGGCGCCTCGGGGGGATTCAATGAGCAGTTCTTC	CASSLGASGGFNEQFF
TRBD1	TRBV6-6	TRBJ2-3	.	TGTGCCAGCAGTCGGACAGGAGCCACAGATACGCAGTATTTT	CASSRTGATDTQYF